The subject of this entry is one TCR beta chain. These data belong to a study of blood T cell repertoires in COVID-19. In the study overall: The United States, Italy and Spain provided the acute and convalescent COVID-19 samples. PBMCs, B-cell-depleted T cells, or T cells were the source of the cDNA or gDNA that made up the material.

Original data processing: Counts of nucleated cells, estimated from reference gene primer amplification, were obtained. Only in-frame clones appear in the TCRdb table, and some are missing; sequencing was by immunoSEQ multiplex PCR. V, J and clone size are taken as reported in that table, and D and trimming were inferred from the DNA itself. This table has about 150,000 clones, 80% appearing once. V was cut by 2 bases and J by 4 bases, with 12 bases left in between. There are 15 residues in the CDR3. The germline V gene encodes CDR1 SGHAT and CDR2 FQNNGV. The J gene is TRBJ2-1, the V gene TRBV11-2; possible D gene TRBD2, 6 bases. The source of this sequence is a man between 60 and 70 years old with acute or convalescent COVID-19. Sequencing used peripheral blood. The CDR3 loop reads CASSLISGWYNEQFF. DNA of the CDR3: TGTGCCAGCAGCTTAATCAGCGGGTGGTACAATGAGCAGTTCTTC. The full variable domain, with the rest looked up from reference TRBV11-2 and TRBJ2-1, is EAGVAQSPRYKIIEKRQSVAFWCNPISGHATLYWYQQILGQGPKLLIQFQNNGVVDDSQLPKDRFSAERLKGVDSTLKIQPAKLEDSAVYLCASSLISGWYNEQFFGPGTRLTVL.